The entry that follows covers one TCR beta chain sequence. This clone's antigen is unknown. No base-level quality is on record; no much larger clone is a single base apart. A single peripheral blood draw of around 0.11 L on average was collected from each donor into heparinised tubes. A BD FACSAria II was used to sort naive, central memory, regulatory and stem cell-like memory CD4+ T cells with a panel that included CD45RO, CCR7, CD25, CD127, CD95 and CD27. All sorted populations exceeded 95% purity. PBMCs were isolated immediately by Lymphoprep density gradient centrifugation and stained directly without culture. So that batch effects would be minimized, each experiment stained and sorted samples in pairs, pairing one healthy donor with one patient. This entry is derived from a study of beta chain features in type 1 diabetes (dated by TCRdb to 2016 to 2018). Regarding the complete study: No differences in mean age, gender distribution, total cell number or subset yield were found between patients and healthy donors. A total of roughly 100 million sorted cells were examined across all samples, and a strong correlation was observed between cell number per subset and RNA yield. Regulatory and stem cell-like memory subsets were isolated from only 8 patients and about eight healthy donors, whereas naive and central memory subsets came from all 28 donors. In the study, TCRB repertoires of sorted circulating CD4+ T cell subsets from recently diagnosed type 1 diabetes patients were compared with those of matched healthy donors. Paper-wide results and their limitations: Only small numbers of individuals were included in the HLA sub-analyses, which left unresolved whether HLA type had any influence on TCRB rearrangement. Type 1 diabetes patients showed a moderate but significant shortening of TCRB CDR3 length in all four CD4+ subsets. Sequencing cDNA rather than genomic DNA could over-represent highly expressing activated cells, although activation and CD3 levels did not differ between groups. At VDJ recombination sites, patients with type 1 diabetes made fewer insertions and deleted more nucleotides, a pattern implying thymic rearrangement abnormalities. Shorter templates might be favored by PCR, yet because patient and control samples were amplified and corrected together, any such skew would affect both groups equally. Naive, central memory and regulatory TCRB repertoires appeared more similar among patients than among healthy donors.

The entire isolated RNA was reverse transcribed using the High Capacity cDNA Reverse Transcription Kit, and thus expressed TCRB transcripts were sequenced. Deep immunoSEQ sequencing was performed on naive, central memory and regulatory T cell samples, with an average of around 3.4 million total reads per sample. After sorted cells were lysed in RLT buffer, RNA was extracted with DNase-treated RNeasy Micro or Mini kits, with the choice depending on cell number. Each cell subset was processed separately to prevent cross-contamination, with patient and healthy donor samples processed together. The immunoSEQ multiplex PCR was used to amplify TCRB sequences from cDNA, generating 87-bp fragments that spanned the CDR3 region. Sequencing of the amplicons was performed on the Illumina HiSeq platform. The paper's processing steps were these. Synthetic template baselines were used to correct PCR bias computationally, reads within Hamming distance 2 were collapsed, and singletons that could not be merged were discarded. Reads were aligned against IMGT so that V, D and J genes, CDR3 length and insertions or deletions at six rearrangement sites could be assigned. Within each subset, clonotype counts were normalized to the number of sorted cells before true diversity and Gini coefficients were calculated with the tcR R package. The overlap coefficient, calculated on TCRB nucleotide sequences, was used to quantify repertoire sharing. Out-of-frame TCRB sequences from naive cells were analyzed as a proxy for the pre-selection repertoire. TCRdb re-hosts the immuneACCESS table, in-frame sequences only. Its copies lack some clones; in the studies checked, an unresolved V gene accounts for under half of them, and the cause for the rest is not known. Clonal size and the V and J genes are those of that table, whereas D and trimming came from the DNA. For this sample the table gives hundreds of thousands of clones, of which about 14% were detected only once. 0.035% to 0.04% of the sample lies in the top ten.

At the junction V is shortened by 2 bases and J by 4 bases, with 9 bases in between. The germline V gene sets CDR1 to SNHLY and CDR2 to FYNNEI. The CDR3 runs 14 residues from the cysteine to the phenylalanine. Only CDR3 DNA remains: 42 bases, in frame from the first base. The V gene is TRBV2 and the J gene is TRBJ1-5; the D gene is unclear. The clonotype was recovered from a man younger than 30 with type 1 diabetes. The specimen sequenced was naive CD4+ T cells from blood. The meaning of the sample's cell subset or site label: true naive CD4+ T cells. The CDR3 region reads CASSESRGNQPQHF. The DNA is TGTGCCAGCAGTGAAAGTCGAGGAAATCAGCCCCAGCATTTT.